A single sample is the source of the 32 T cell receptor beta chains below, sequenced in a study of cytomegalovirus exposure and HLA in healthy donors. Profiled with immunoSEQ multiplex PCR; TCRdb holds only in-frame clones, not every one. The repertoire holds about 44,000 clones, 93% seen once, with approximately 2% in the top ten. Sequenced sample: PBMCs. Receptors were obtained from a woman aged 18-29 years in good health and CMV-seronegative.

In this sample, this clone turned up once. The rearrangement links TRBV14 to TRBJ2-1; TRBD2 matches at 10 bases. In germline, CDR1 is SGHDN, CDR2 FVKESK. The CDR3 runs to 15 residues. After removal of 4 bases from V and 6 bases from J, the junction contained 6 bases not matched to a gene. In nucleotides, the CDR3 is TGTGCCAGCAGCCTGGGACTAGCGAGCTTCAATGAGCAGTTCTTC. It translates to CASSLGLASFNEQFF.

This chain joins TRBV10-3 and TRBJ1-1; perhaps TRBD1 as D (6 bases). Germline assignment: CDR1 ENHRY and CDR2 SYGVKD. This CDR3 comprises 11 residues. Trimming took 8 bases from V and 8 from J, leaving 12 bases between them. The CDR3 DNA reads as TGTGCCATCGGAGACAGGTTAGAAGCTTTCTTT. Its translation is CAIGDRLEAFF.

The rearrangement uses TRBV6-1 and TRBJ2-1, with D perhaps TRBD2 (6 bases). Germline V gene lookup returns CDR1 MNHNS and CDR2 SASEGT. The CDR3 covers 12 residues. V was cut by 6 bases and J by 6 bases, with 9 bases left in between. CDR3 nucleotides: TGTGCCAGCAGGGGACTCACCAATGAGCAGTTCTTC. This sequence encodes CASRGLTNEQFF.

The chain recombines TRBV6-1 with TRBJ2-2; TRBD2 might be the D (6 bases). Germline CDR1 MNHNS, CDR2 SASEGT. V was trimmed by 7 bases and J by 1 base, leaving 13 bases between them. There are 15 residues in the CDR3. The CDR3 sequence: CASTRQEGNTGELFF. CDR3 coding DNA: TGTGCCAGCACCCGTCAGGAGGGGAACACCGGGGAGCTGTTTTTT.

This chain uses TRBV9 with TRBJ2-7; D gene unclear. This CDR3 spans 14 amino acids. V was clipped by 2 bases and J by 0 bases, with 9 bases between them. Germline V gene lookup returns CDR1 SGDLS and CDR2 YYNGEE. CDR3 loop: CASSVQASSYEQYF. DNA of the CDR3: TGTGCCAGCAGCGTTCAGGCAAGCTCCTACGAGCAGTACTTC.

This clone was seen only once. The genes are TRBV14 and TRBJ2-7, with 7 bases lining up with TRBD2. V lost 6 bases, J lost 3 bases, and 5 bases stayed unmatched. Germline V CDR1 and CDR2: SGHDN, FVKESK. This CDR3 comprises 13 residues. The CDR3 sequence is CASSQPGGYEQYF. The CDR3 DNA is TGTGCCAGCAGTCAACCGGGAGGCTACGAGCAGTACTTC.

The chain is built from TRBV4-2 and TRBJ2-6; D might be TRBD2 (6 bases). V dropped 3 bases and J dropped 0 bases, with 15 bases sitting between them. Germline loops: CDR1 LGHNA, CDR2 YNFKEQ. The CDR3 runs to 18 residues. In nucleotides, the CDR3 is TGTGCCAGCAGCCATGCAAGCGGGTCGAGCTCTGGGGCCAACGTCCTGACTTTC. Translating gives CASSHASGSSSGANVLTF.

This chain joins TRBV7-9 and TRBJ2-5; tentatively, D is TRBD2 (6 bases). Trimming shortened V by 5 bases and J by 2 bases, and 12 bases separated the two germline ends. The germline CDR1 and CDR2 sequences are SEHNR and FQNEAQ (reference sequence). CDR3 length equals 14 residues. This CDR3 reads CASSRGGTQETQYF. DNA of the CDR3: TGTGCCAGCAGCCGGGGAGGCACTCAAGAGACCCAGTACTTC. Drawing the rest from reference TRBV7-9 and TRBJ2-5, the complete variable domain is DTGVSQNPRHKITKRGQNVTFRCDPISEHNRLYWYRQTLGQGPEFLTYFQNEAQLEKSRLLSDRFSAERPKGSFSTLEIQRTEQGDSAMYLCASSRGGTQETQYFGPGTRLLVL.

The chain uses TRBV6-5 and TRBJ2-1; possibly TRBD2 for D (6 bases). The V gene lost 2 bases and the J gene lost 6 bases, with 14 bases spanning the gap. The CDR3 loop spans 15 amino acids. Germline V gene sequence: CDR1 MNHEY, CDR2 SVGAGI. The CDR3 coding sequence is TGTGCCAGCAGTTACGGGACGGGAGTTTTCAATGAGCAGTTCTTC. It encodes CASSYGTGVFNEQFF.

The rearrangement links TRBV10-1 to TRBJ2-1; a weak D match, TRBD2 (5 bases). CDR3 length equals 17 residues. Trimming took off 3 bases at V and 4 bases at J, with 19 bases between the two ends. The germline V gene has CDR1 WNHNN and CDR2 SYGVQD (reference sequence). The CDR3 coding sequence is TGCGCCAGCAGTGACCAGACCTTAAGCGGACCTTACAATGAGCAGTTCTTC. Translating it yields CASSDQTLSGPYNEQFF.

The genes are TRBV4-1 and TRBJ1-4, with D unclear. CDR3 length: 13 amino acids. Per germline, CDR1 MGHRA and CDR2 YSYEKL. Trimming pared 1 base from V and 11 bases from J, leaving 11 bases between. CDR3 in amino acids: CASSQVTPGKLFF. For the CDR3, the DNA is TGCGCCAGCAGCCAAGTCACGCCCGGGAAACTGTTTTTT.

This chain uses TRBV19 with TRBJ1-6; the D gene is possibly TRBD1 (6 bases). V was pared by 5 bases and J by 9 bases, with 20 bases between. Germline V lookup: CDR1 LNHDA, CDR2 SQIVND (reference sequence). CDR3 length: 16 amino acids. As DNA, the CDR3 is TGTGCCAGTAGTCCCCAGTGGGGGGGCGCCGCTTCACCCCTCCACTTT. It translates to CASSPQWGGAASPLHF.

Only one count was recorded for this clone. V and J are TRBV7-2 and TRBJ1-2; D is uncertain. V lost 7 bases and J 4 bases, leaving 16 bases between the germline ends. The CDR3 totals 14 residues. Per the germline V gene, CDR1 is SGHTA and CDR2 is FQGNSA. The CDR3 nucleotides are TGTGCCAGCACCCCCGGCGGGAGCGGCTATGGCTACACCTTC. Translating it yields CASTPGGSGYGYTF.

This rearrangement joins TRBV28 to TRBJ2-2, with unresolved D. CDR1 is MDHEN and CDR2 is SYDVKM in the germline V gene. The CDR3 is made up of 15 amino acids. V was shortened by 5 bases and J by 5 bases, with 15 bases between the two germline ends. CDR3: CASSMTPTLTGELFF. Written as DNA, the CDR3 is TGTGCCAGCAGTATGACCCCGACATTGACCGGGGAGCTGTTTTTT.

The chain joins TRBV10-3 to TRBJ1-6, with a weak D call TRBD1 (5 bases). The CDR3 is made up of 13 amino acids. With 6 bases removed from V and 8 bases from J, the gap between germline ends came to 11 bases. CDR1 is ENHRY and CDR2 is SYGVKD in the germline V gene. CDR3 coding DNA: TGTGCCATCAGCAGGGAGGATGATTCACCCCTCCACTTT. Protein: CAISREDDSPLHF.

V usage is TRBV28 and J usage is TRBJ2-1, with 7 nucleotides matching TRBD2. Germline lookup yields CDR1 MDHEN and CDR2 SYDVKM. The V and J ends lost 5 bases and 8 bases, in that order; junction bases with no gene match: 18. CDR3 size: 17 residues. Here the CDR3 DNA reads TGTGCCAGCAGTAAAAACCGGGTCCTCTCTGGGGGGGATGAGCAGTTCTTC. As protein: CASSKNRVLSGGDEQFF.

The chain uses TRBV27 and TRBJ2-3; D perhaps matches TRBD2 (5 bases). V was pared by 6 bases and J by 3 bases, with 16 bases between. This CDR3 is built from 15 residues. Germline V gives CDR1 MNHEY, CDR2 SMNVEV (reference sequence). As DNA, the CDR3 is TGTGCCAGCAGCTCCGAGGGCGGTGTGACAGATACGCAGTATTTT. Its protein is CASSSEGGVTDTQYF.

This clone was detected a few times. The chain uses TRBV27 and TRBJ2-1; 9 bases are a match to TRBD2. Germline V lookup: CDR1 MNHEY, CDR2 SMNVEV (reference sequence). With V trimmed by 2 bases and J by 8 bases, 7 bases remained unmatched. This CDR3 is built from 15 residues. The chain's CDR3 is CASSLGLAGFDEQFF. DNA of the CDR3: TGTGCCAGCAGTTTAGGGCTAGCGGGATTCGATGAGCAGTTCTTC.

This clone occurred once. The rearrangement uses TRBV4-1 and TRBJ2-2; D might be TRBD2 (6 bases). V was cut by 0 bases and J by 4 bases, with 15 bases left in between. Germline V gene data show CDR1 as MGHRA and CDR2 as YSYEKL. The CDR3 has 17 residues. The DNA for the CDR3 is TGCGCCAGCAGCCAAGATAAACTAGCAGTCTTCACCGGGGAGCTGTTTTTT. It yields the protein CASSQDKLAVFTGELFF.

This chain connects TRBV15 to TRBJ1-1; D not certain. Germline V gene data show CDR1 as LNHNV and CDR2 as YYDKDF (reference sequence). The CDR3 has 13 amino acids. V shed 1 base and J shed 1 base, with 4 bases lying between them. The CDR3, as DNA: TGTGCCACCAGCAGAGGAGGGAACACTGAAGCTTTCTTT. It encodes CATSRGGNTEAFF.

The chain carries TRBV6-1 and TRBJ2-3; 11 nucleotides agree with TRBD2. V dropped 6 bases and J dropped 6; count of bases not matched to a gene: 8. The germline CDR1 and CDR2 sequences are MNHNS and SASEGT. CDR3 length equals 15 residues. The CDR3 region is CASSLAGGLMDTQYF. DNA of the CDR3: TGTGCCAGCAGCTTAGCGGGGGGGCTTATGGATACGCAGTATTTT.

This clone has a handful of counts. The chain links TRBV10-3 to TRBJ1-1, with 7 bases matching TRBD1. The CDR3 extends over 13 amino acids. Germline V gene sequence: CDR1 ENHRY, CDR2 SYGVKD. The trim removed 5 bases at V and 5 bases at J, leaving 5 bases unmatched. The CDR3 spells CAISNRGGTEAFF. CDR3 DNA sequence: TGTGCCATCAGTAACAGGGGCGGAACTGAAGCTTTCTTT.

The chain combines TRBV4-1 with TRBJ1-2; no firm D call. V lost 0 bases to trimming and J lost 5 bases, with 7 bases between them. The CDR3 loop spans 13 amino acids. The germline V gene encodes CDR1 MGHRA and CDR2 YSYEKL. The CDR3 DNA sequence: TGCGCCAGCAGCCAAGACGGGGTGTATGGCTACACCTTC. Translation: CASSQDGVYGYTF.

CDR3 coding DNA: TGTGCCAGCAGCTTAGGAGACCAAGAGACCCAGTACTTC. It yields the protein CASSLGDQETQYF. The chain links TRBV11-3 to TRBJ2-5; D is ambiguous. From germline, CDR1 is SGHNT and CDR2 YENEEA. Trimming took 1 base from V and 0 from J, leaving 3 bases between them. The CDR3 runs to 13 residues. The entire variable domain, with the rest obtained from reference TRBV11-3 and TRBJ2-5, is as follows: EAGVVQSPRYKIIEKKQPVAFWCNPISGHNTLYWYLQNLGQGPELLIRYENEEAVDDSQLPKDRFSAERLKGVDSTLKIQPAELGDSAVYLCASSLGDQETQYFGPGTRLLVL.

To note about this clone: Sequence at one end of the junction differs from germline and may be a read error. V gene TRBV7-8 combines with J gene TRBJ2-7, with TRBD1 matching 7 bases. CDR1 SGHVS and CDR2 FQNEAQ come from the germline V gene. The CDR3 sequence is 15 residues long. In DNA, the CDR3 is TGTGCCAGCAGCCTAGCTAGGGACAGCACTTACGAGCAGTACTTC. Residues: CASSLARDSTYEQYF.

The gene calls are TRBV6-1 and TRBJ2-7; D is ambiguous. There are 11 residues in the CDR3. Trimming cost V 3 bases and J 3 bases, with 3 bases left between them. Germline values: CDR1 MNHNS, CDR2 SASEGT. The CDR3 DNA reads TGTGCCAGCAGTGACAGCTACGAGCAGTACTTC. Amino acids: CASSDSYEQYF.

This clone was recorded once. In DNA form, the CDR3 reads TGTGCCAGCAGTTTACCCCAGACAGGGTTCTACGAGCAGTACTTC. It specifies CASSLPQTGFYEQYF. This rearrangement joins TRBV28 to TRBJ2-7; 7 bases map to TRBD1. V shed 2 bases and J 3 bases; nucleotides not matched to a gene: 7. The CDR3 extends over 15 amino acids. Germline V gives CDR1 MDHEN, CDR2 SYDVKM.

This chain joins TRBV5-4 and TRBJ1-1, with no clear D. The CDR3 totals 13 residues. The V and J ends lost 2 bases and 0 bases respectively, with 5 bases between them. Germline CDR1 is SGHNT and CDR2 is YYREEE (reference sequence). The CDR3 region is CASSFSLNTEAFF. The DNA of the CDR3 is TGTGCCAGCAGCTTTAGTCTGAACACTGAAGCTTTCTTT.

V and J are TRBV5-1 and TRBJ1-1; tentatively, D is TRBD1 (6 bases). The CDR3 has 14 amino acids. V lost 4 bases and J lost 1, with 11 bases in between. The germline gives CDR1 SGHRS, CDR2 YFSETQ. The CDR3: CASSPDRRNTEAFF. CDR3 bases: TGCGCCAGCAGCCCAGACAGGAGGAACACTGAAGCTTTCTTT.

The chain is built from TRBV18 and TRBJ2-7, with 7 bases identical to TRBD2. The CDR3 length is 15 residues. Losses at the gene ends were 3 bases for V and 6 bases for J; bases not matched to a gene: 11. From germline, CDR1 is KGHSH and CDR2 LQKENI. This CDR3 is CASSPGSSREGEQYF. For the CDR3, the DNA is TGTGCCAGCTCACCTGGTTCATCTAGGGAGGGCGAGCAGTACTTC.

In regard to this clone: A junction end diverges from the germline sequence, so it may reflect a read error. The V and J genes are TRBV7-8 and TRBJ2-1; 7 positions match TRBD2. CDR1 is SGHVS and CDR2 is FQNEAQ in the germline V gene. The CDR3 loop spans 12 amino acids. This chain's CDR3 is CASSLRTGGKIF. CDR3 nucleotide sequence: TGTGCCAGCAGCCTCCGGACGGGAGGTAAAATCTTC.

This clone was seen once. This chain joins TRBV11-2 and TRBJ2-7; D remains unclear. The CDR3 is 13 amino acids. From germline, CDR1 is SGHAT and CDR2 FQNNGV. Deletions cut 7 bases from V and 4 bases from J, with 14 bases between. CDR3 sequence reads: CASTARIKYEQYF. As DNA, the CDR3 is TGTGCCAGCACGGCGCGGATTAAATACGAGCAGTACTTC.